This entry lists 13 T cell receptor beta chains sequenced from one sample in a study of cytomegalovirus exposure and HLA in healthy donors. The PCR used 60 Vbeta and 13 Jbeta primers. Clones were sequenced by immunoSEQ multiplex PCR, and TCRdb holds only the in-frame ones, with some missing. This sample has roughly 56,000 clones, with around 75% found just once. The sequenced sample was PBMCs. The source of these receptors is a man aged 45 to 65 in good health and CMV-seropositive.

This chain uses TRBV30 with TRBJ1-2, with a possible D match to TRBD1 (5 bases). CDR3 size: 13 residues. CDR1 is GTSNPN, CDR2 SVGIG, per germline (reference sequence). V was cut by 4 bases and J by 6 bases, with 15 bases left in between. Here the CDR3 reads CAWTSTGTNGYTF. The CDR3 DNA reads as TGTGCCTGGACCTCAACCGGGACTAATGGCTACACCTTC. Based on the CDR3 plus reference TRBV30 and TRBJ1-2, the full variable domain is SQTIHQWPATLVQPVGSPLSLECTVEGTSNPNLYWYRQAAGRGLQLLFYSVGIGQISSEVPQNLSASRPQDRQFILSSKKLLLSDSGFYLCAWTSTGTNGYTFGSGTRLTVV.

Details on this clone: A read error may account for a junction end that differs from germline. The chain has TRBV6-5 and TRBJ1-2; no definite D call. The CDR3 has 13 residues. CDR1 and CDR2 from the germline V gene are MNHEY and SVGAGI. The DNA for the CDR3 is TGTGCCGGCAGCCCCCAGGTCAACTATGGCTACACCTTC. It translates to CAGSPQVNYGYTF.

The chain combines TRBV10-1 with TRBJ2-3, with 16 bases matching TRBD2. Trimming at V came to 9 bases and at J to 3 bases, leaving 12 bases not matched to a gene. The CDR3 extends over 18 amino acids. In germline, CDR1 is WNHNN, CDR2 SYGVQD (reference sequence). The CDR3 bases are TGCGCCAGTTCCCGCGGGACTAGCGGGAGGGCCAGGACAGATACGCAGTATTTT. Its protein product is CASSRGTSGRARTDTQYF.

The rearrangement joins TRBV28 to TRBJ2-7, with D maybe TRBD1 (6 bases). The V gene's germline CDR1 is MDHEN and CDR2 SYDVKM. The germline V and J ends were trimmed by 6 bases and 4 bases, with 7 bases remaining between them. The CDR3 sequence is 11 residues long. The CDR3 DNA reads as TGTGCCAGCAGAACAGGGTACGAGCAGTACTTC. This sequence encodes CASRTGYEQYF.

This sequence joins TRBV9 and TRBJ2-1; 10 bases match TRBD2. The CDR3 is made up of 18 amino acids. CDR1 and CDR2 from the germline V gene are SGDLS and YYNGEE. V lost 0 bases, J lost 4 bases, and 10 bases stayed unmatched. This CDR3 is CASSVEPWVAGGYNEQFF. The DNA for the CDR3 is TGTGCCAGCAGCGTAGAGCCCTGGGTAGCGGGGGGATACAATGAGCAGTTCTTC.

The chain is built from TRBV7-9 and TRBJ2-2; possible D gene TRBD2, 5 bases. V gave up 6 bases and J gave up 4 bases, with 18 bases separating them. This CDR3 is 16 amino acids long. From germline, CDR1 is SEHNR and CDR2 FQNEAQ (reference sequence). The chain's CDR3 is CASRPKVRVGTGELFF. For the CDR3, the DNA is TGTGCCAGCAGACCGAAGGTGCGGGTCGGCACCGGGGAGCTGTTTTTT. Drawing the rest from reference TRBV7-9 and TRBJ2-2, the complete variable domain is DTGVSQNPRHKITKRGQNVTFRCDPISEHNRLYWYRQTLGQGPEFLTYFQNEAQLEKSRLLSDRFSAERPKGSFSTLEIQRTEQGDSAMYLCASRPKVRVGTGELFFGEGSRLTVL.

The rearrangement links TRBV19 to TRBJ2-7, with 8 bases lining up with TRBD1. Germline V lookup: CDR1 LNHDA, CDR2 SQIVND (reference sequence). The CDR3 totals 13 residues. V trimming: 6 bases; J trimming: 3 bases; junction bases outside the gene matches: 4. CDR3 DNA sequence: TGTGCCAGTAGCCGGACAGGGATCTACGAGCAGTACTTC. Its protein is CASSRTGIYEQYF.

V gene TRBV5-5 combines with J gene TRBJ2-1; 7 bases are a match to TRBD2. The germline V gene has CDR1 SGHKS and CDR2 YYEKEE (reference sequence). This CDR3 is 16 amino acids long. J gave up 7 bases and V 0 bases, and 10 bases lay outside the gene matches. The CDR3: CASSLAGRESDNEQFF. The CDR3 region has the DNA TGTGCCAGCAGCTTGGCTGGGCGGGAGAGTGATAATGAGCAGTTCTTC. The entire variable domain, with the rest obtained from reference TRBV5-5 and TRBJ2-1, is as follows: DAGVTQSPTHLIKTRGQQVTLRCSPISGHKSVSWYQQVLGQGPQFIFQYYEKEERGRGNFPDRFSARQFPNYSSELNVNALLLGDSALYLCASSLAGRESDNEQFFGPGTRLTVL.

The V gene is TRBV18, the J gene TRBJ2-7; 9 bases align to TRBD1. The J segment lost 0 bases and the V segment lost 3 bases, leaving 6 bases of the junction unmatched. CDR3 length equals 16 residues. CDR1 is KGHSH and CDR2 is LQKENI in the germline V gene. The CDR3 sequence: CASSPLTGGSSYEQYF. The CDR3, as DNA: TGTGCCAGCTCACCCCTGACAGGGGGTAGCTCCTACGAGCAGTACTTC.

The chain carries TRBV2 and TRBJ2-1, with D hard to call. In germline, CDR1 is SNHLY, CDR2 FYNNEI. Trimming pared 1 base from V and 0 bases from J, leaving 7 bases between. This CDR3 is built from 15 residues. The CDR3 spells CASSEEVASYNEQFF. CDR3 bases: TGTGCCAGCAGTGAAGAGGTAGCCTCCTACAATGAGCAGTTCTTC.

This chain joins TRBV19 and TRBJ1-1; D might be TRBD1 (6 bases). V lost 4 bases and J lost 5, with 11 bases in between. CDR1 is LNHDA, CDR2 SQIVND, per germline (reference sequence). The CDR3 contains 13 residues. The CDR3: CASSRQVRTEAFF. The DNA for the CDR3 is TGTGCCAGTAGTAGACAGGTCCGAACTGAAGCTTTCTTT.

The table lists this clone with a count of one. The V and J genes are TRBV18 and TRBJ1-1; tentative D call: TRBD1 (5 bases). Germline values: CDR1 KGHSH, CDR2 LQKENI. V was pared by 2 bases and J by 0 bases, with 7 bases between. The CDR3 sequence is 14 residues long. The CDR3 bases are TGTGCCAGCTCACCAAAGGGGCTGAACACTGAAGCTTTCTTT. Its protein is CASSPKGLNTEAFF.

The chain employs TRBV4-1 and TRBJ2-4; tentative D call: TRBD2 (6 bases). Trimming stripped 0 bases from V and 2 bases from J, with 14 bases between. The germline V gene encodes CDR1 MGHRA and CDR2 YSYEKL. This CDR3 contains 17 residues. CDR3 residues: CASSQDWRVGTKNIQYF. CDR3 DNA: TGCGCCAGCAGCCAAGATTGGAGGGTCGGGACCAAAAACATTCAGTACTTC.